This passage covers 32 T cell receptor beta chains from one sample sequenced in a study of blood T cell repertoires in COVID-19 (dated by TCRdb to 2018 to 2020). The library was made by the immunoSEQ multiplex PCR assay. TCRdb took this table from immuneACCESS and kept in-frame rearrangements with V and J called. Such tables lack part of the clones; where checked against another copy, unresolved V genes explain under half of the gap, and the rest is unexplained. The sample data list around 200,000 clones, and approximately 86% of these were observed just once. Around 2.7% of the sample goes to the ten largest clones. The sequencing sample was made of peripheral blood. The receptor set was obtained from a man aged 35 to 55 with active or convalescent COVID-19.

The gene calls are TRBV10-2 and TRBJ1-2, with TRBD1 identical over 9 bases. The germline V gene has CDR1 WSHSY and CDR2 SAAADI. V lost 6 bases and J lost 2; bases outside the gene matches: 4. The CDR3 has 14 amino acids. CDR3 residues: CASSPGQGNYGYTF. The CDR3 coding sequence is TGCGCCAGCAGCCCGGGACAGGGAAACTATGGCTACACCTTC.

The chain uses TRBV7-8 and TRBJ1-1, with D hard to call. V was trimmed by 0 bases and J by 3 bases, leaving 11 bases between them. Germline V gives CDR1 SGHVS, CDR2 FQNEAQ. This CDR3 contains 15 residues. The CDR3: CASSLAGNPYTEAFF. In DNA, the CDR3 is TGTGCCAGCAGCTTAGCGGGCAACCCGTACACTGAAGCTTTCTTT.

The chain joins TRBV5-8 to TRBJ1-5; the match to TRBD1 covers 9 bases. With 7 bases clipped from V and 3 bases from J, the junction kept 5 bases outside the gene matches. Germline lookup yields CDR1 SGHTS and CDR2 YDEGEE. The CDR3 has 14 residues. CDR3 in DNA: TGTGCCAGCGGGACAGGGTTCATCAATCAGCCCCAGCATTTT. Translated: CASGTGFINQPQHF.

This chain joins TRBV5-4 and TRBJ1-4; D not resolved. Germline CDR1 and CDR2: SGHNT and YYREEE (reference sequence). This CDR3 region has 14 residues. Trimming removed 4 bases from V and 0 bases from J, with 7 bases in between. CDR3 in DNA: TGTGCCAGCAGCGCGGACTCAACTAATGAAAAACTGTTTTTT. Residues: CASSADSTNEKLFF.

In its sample, this clone was seen a few times. V usage is TRBV7-8 and J usage is TRBJ1-3, with D uncertain. Per germline, CDR1 SGHVS and CDR2 FQNEAQ. V was pared by 0 bases and J by 2 bases, with 5 bases between. The CDR3 totals 14 residues. The CDR3 spells CASSLAQTGNTIYF. CDR3 sequence (DNA): TGTGCCAGCAGCTTAGCACAGACTGGAAACACCATATATTTT.

This chain joins TRBV5-1 and TRBJ1-3; D call uncertain. Germline values: CDR1 SGHRS, CDR2 YFSETQ. The CDR3 consists of 14 residues. The ends were cut back, 6 bases at V and 8 bases at J, with 18 bases in the middle. The DNA of the CDR3 is TGCGCCAGCAAGGAACACCCGACCCAGGACACCATATATTTT. This gives the protein CASKEHPTQDTIYF.

This clone was picked up a small number of times. The CDR3 is CASSPGGGRGYTF. The CDR3 DNA sequence: TGTGCCAGCAGCCCCGGGGGGGGGCGAGGCTACACCTTC. This rearrangement joins TRBV7-2 to TRBJ1-2; D perhaps matches TRBD1 (6 bases). Trimming took off 5 bases at V and 8 bases at J, with 15 bases between the two ends. The CDR3 is 13 residues long. CDR1 SGHTA and CDR2 FQGNSA come from the germline V gene.

The chain carries TRBV2 and TRBJ1-4; D is undetermined. Germline CDR1 reads SNHLY; CDR2 reads FYNNEI. The CDR3 is 16 amino acids. The germline V and J ends were trimmed by 4 bases and 0 bases, with 12 bases remaining between them. CDR3 region: CASSGQDPTTNEKLFF. CDR3 bases: TGTGCCAGCAGTGGACAAGATCCTACAACTAATGAAAAACTGTTTTTT.

The gene calls are TRBV7-9 and TRBJ1-5; TRBD1 matches 8 bases. V lost 1 base to trimming and J lost 2 bases; unmatched junction nucleotides: 1. Germline loops: CDR1 SEHNR, CDR2 FQNEAQ (reference sequence). The CDR3 runs 15 residues. CDR3 sequence (DNA): TGTGCCAGCAGCTTAGTGGGACAGGGCAATCAGCCCCAGCATTTT. As protein: CASSLVGQGNQPQHF.

In its sample, this clone was seen once. The CDR3 here is CASSHTGEDTQYF. The CDR3 DNA reads as TGTGCCAGCAGCCATACAGGGGAGGATACGCAGTATTTT. J is TRBJ2-3 and V is TRBV12-3 or TRBV12-4, with 7 bases lining up with TRBD1. This CDR3 contains 13 residues. V lost 6 bases to trimming and J lost 6 bases; unmatched junction nucleotides: 6.

The J gene is TRBJ2-7, the V gene TRBV7-2, with D maybe TRBD1 (5 bases). The CDR3 consists of 13 residues. Trimming stripped 5 bases from V and 7 bases from J, with 15 bases between. CDR1 SGHTA and CDR2 FQGNSA come from the germline V gene. The CDR3 sequence is CASSKRQFVEQYF. The CDR3 bases are TGTGCCAGCAGCAAACGACAGTTCGTGGAGCAGTACTTC.

The V gene is TRBV14, the J gene TRBJ2-1; TRBD2 matches 8 bases. From germline, CDR1 is SGHDN and CDR2 FVKESK. This CDR3 has 15 amino acids. V shed 2 bases and J 3 bases; nucleotides not matched to a gene: 3. CDR3 loop: CASSQSRGGYNEQFF. The CDR3 DNA reads TGTGCCAGCAGCCAAAGCCGGGGGGGCTACAATGAGCAGTTCTTC.

The CDR3 protein is CASSLWADTQYF. CDR3 DNA sequence: TGTGCCAGCAGCTTATGGGCGGATACGCAGTATTTT. The rearrangement joins TRBV7-2 to TRBJ2-3; D not resolved. Trimming left V 2 bases short and J 6 bases short, with 6 bases between. The CDR3 sequence is 12 residues long. CDR1 and CDR2 from the germline V gene are SGHTA and FQGNSA.

V and J are TRBV11-3 and TRBJ1-1; possibly TRBD1 for D (5 bases). This CDR3 is 11 amino acids long. V lost 8 bases and J lost 7, with 11 bases in between. Germline lookup yields CDR1 SGHNT and CDR2 YENEEA. CDR3 DNA: TGTGCCAGCGGATACAGGAGTGAAGCTTTCTTT. This sequence encodes CASGYRSEAFF.

The chain has TRBV19 and TRBJ2-4; 7 bases align to TRBD1. Germline values: CDR1 LNHDA, CDR2 SQIVND (reference sequence). Germline trimming cut 3 bases from V and 1 base from J; bases unmatched to any gene: 3. This CDR3 spans 15 amino acids. The CDR3 region has the DNA TGTGCCAGTAGTATGACAGGGCTTGCCAAAAACATTCAGTACTTC. As protein: CASSMTGLAKNIQYF.

In this sample, this clone turned up once. This chain joins TRBV4-1 and TRBJ2-2, with TRBD2 identical over 9 bases. The CDR3 covers 16 residues. CDR1 and CDR2 (germline): MGHRA, YSYEKL. Unmatched junction bases numbered 3, after V lost 4 bases and J lost 0 bases. CDR3 in DNA: TGCGCCAGCAGCCCTAGCGGGGCCCCGAACACCGGGGAGCTGTTTTTT. It is translated as CASSPSGAPNTGELFF.

This clone was recorded once. J is TRBJ2-1 and V is TRBV18; D ambiguous. V lost 2 bases, J lost 1 base, and 6 bases lay in between. The germline gives CDR1 KGHSH, CDR2 LQKENI. CDR3 length: 14 amino acids. The CDR3 DNA reads TGTGCCAGCTCACCATCGGTTTCCTACAATGAGCAGTTCTTC. This sequence encodes CASSPSVSYNEQFF.

The chain couples TRBV3-1 (or the pseudogene TRBV3-2) to TRBJ2-1; D is possibly TRBD2 (6 bases). This CDR3 has 16 amino acids. V was clipped by 3 bases and J by 10 bases, with 22 bases between them. Germline CDR1 is LGHDT and CDR2 is YNNKEL (reference sequence). DNA for the CDR3: TGTGCCAGCAGCCATGAAGGAGGTAGCGGAGCCACGGAGCAGTTCTTC. This gives the protein CASSHEGGSGATEQFF.

This rearrangement joins TRBV2 to TRBJ2-2; 8 bases are a match to TRBD2. Per the germline V gene, CDR1 is SNHLY and CDR2 is FYNNEI. The CDR3 has 14 amino acids. The trim removed 7 bases at V and 6 bases at J, leaving 7 bases unmatched. The CDR3 region has the DNA TGTGCCAGCATCGGGACTAGTACGCCCGGGGAGCTGTTTTTT. Its protein is CASIGTSTPGELFF.

This clone is a singleton in its sample. V is TRBV21-1 and J is TRBJ2-2; TRBD2 was called by the table and not checked on the DNA. TRBV21-1 is listed as a pseudogene. CDR3 length: 16 residues. The CDR3 loop reads CASSKADGGAGGELFF. The CDR3 nucleotides are TGTGCCAGCAGCAAAGCGGACGGGGGGGCCGGCGGGGAGCTGTTTTTT.

This sequence joins TRBV5-1 and TRBJ1-3; possibly TRBD1 for D (6 bases). The germline V and J ends were trimmed by 4 bases and 2 bases, with 7 bases remaining between them. CDR1 is SGHRS, CDR2 YFSETQ, per germline. The CDR3 spans 13 residues. Here the CDR3 DNA reads TGCGCCAGCAGCCAGGGGACTGGAAACACCATATATTTT. This sequence encodes CASSQGTGNTIYF.

This clone was found once. Here the CDR3 reads CATGPGGSGGYTF. The CDR3 nucleotides read TGTGCCACCGGTCCAGGGGGTTCCGGTGGCTACACCTTC. The chain employs TRBV24-1 and TRBJ1-2; 7 nucleotides align to TRBD1. J lost 7 bases, V lost 9 bases, and 10 bases had no gene match. This CDR3 has 13 amino acids. CDR1 is KGHDR and CDR2 is SFDVKD in the germline V gene.

This rearrangement joins TRBV5-5 to TRBJ2-7, with 7 bases lining up with TRBD1. Germline CDR1 reads SGHKS; CDR2 reads YYEKEE (reference sequence). The V and J ends lost 2 bases and 2 bases, in that order; junction bases with no gene match: 13. The length of the CDR3 is 17 residues. CDR3 nucleotides: TGTGCCAGCAGCTTCGGACAGGCCCTGGTCGGCCCCTACGAGCAGTACTTC. It is translated as CASSFGQALVGPYEQYF.

J is TRBJ1-2 and V is TRBV6-5, with 7 bases fitting TRBD1. V lost 2 bases to trimming and J lost 8 bases; unmatched junction nucleotides: 8. Germline CDR1 and CDR2: MNHEY and SVGAGI. The CDR3 spans 14 residues. CDR3 DNA sequence: TGTGCCAGCAGTTACACGAACCACAGGGGCGGCTACACCTTC. It codes for CASSYTNHRGGYTF.

This chain links TRBV11-3 with TRBJ1-6; 8 bases align to TRBD1. Trimming at V came to 5 bases and at J to 7 bases, leaving 10 bases not matched to a gene. CDR3 size: 16 residues. Germline CDR1 is SGHNT and CDR2 is YENEEA. The DNA for the CDR3 is TGTGCCAGCAGCCCCGGACAGGGAATGGTGAATTCACCCCTCCACTTT. It specifies CASSPGQGMVNSPLHF.

The chain has TRBV24-1 and TRBJ1-2; 9 bases fit TRBD1. The CDR3 extends over 15 amino acids. J lost 3 bases, V lost 2 bases, and 3 bases had no gene match. CDR1 KGHDR and CDR2 SFDVKD come from the germline V gene. CDR3 region: CATSDSGQGDYGYTF. CDR3 sequence (DNA): TGTGCCACCAGTGATTCGGGACAGGGTGACTATGGCTACACCTTC.

For the CDR3, the DNA is TGTGCCAGCAGCTTAGGAGGGGGCAGCGCCTATAATTCACCCCTCCACTTT. This sequence encodes CASSLGGGSAYNSPLHF. J is TRBJ1-6 and V is TRBV7-2; TRBD1 matches at 7 bases. CDR1 SGHTA and CDR2 FQGNSA come from the germline V gene. The CDR3 sequence is 17 residues long. The V and J ends lost 1 base and 2 bases, in that order; junction bases with no gene match: 5.

The count of this clone is one. The V gene is TRBV25-1, the J gene TRBJ2-5, with 11 positions matching TRBD1. The germline gives CDR1 MGHDK, CDR2 SYGVNS. The CDR3 runs to 14 residues. V lost 7 bases and J lost 4; bases outside the gene matches: 5. CDR3 sequence reads: CASITGTGGETQYF. DNA of the CDR3: TGTGCCAGCATTACCGGGACAGGGGGAGAGACCCAGTACTTC.

In its sample, this clone was seen a few times. The chain uses TRBV2 and TRBJ1-2; TRBD1 agrees at 10 bases. The CDR3 contains 15 residues. From germline, CDR1 is SNHLY and CDR2 FYNNEI. The ends lost 6 bases at V and 8 bases at J; junction bases unmatched: 12. CDR3 sequence (DNA): TGTGCCAGCAGAAGGGGGACAGGGGATTTGAACGGCTACACCTTC. Translation gives CASRRGTGDLNGYTF.

The chain uses TRBV4-3 and TRBJ1-2; no definite D call. Germline lookup yields CDR1 LGHNA and CDR2 YSLEER. This CDR3 spans 14 amino acids. Trimming took 4 bases from V and 4 from J, leaving 13 bases between them. CDR3 sequence (DNA): TGCGCCAGCAGCCCCCAACCGGGTGGCTATGGCTACACCTTC. The encoded protein is CASSPQPGGYGYTF.

V usage is TRBV20-1 and J usage is TRBJ1-4; unclear D gene. The V gene lost 3 bases and the J gene lost 1 base, with 9 bases spanning the gap. The germline CDR1 and CDR2 sequences are DFQATT and SNEGSKA (reference sequence). The CDR3 is 14 residues long. CDR3 DNA: TGCAGTGCTAGTCGAAGAGGAACTAATGAAAAACTGTTTTTT. This codes for CSASRRGTNEKLFF.

The V call is TRBV19, the J call TRBJ2-5; 9 bases match TRBD1. The CDR3 consists of 16 residues. The germline CDR1 and CDR2 sequences are LNHDA and SQIVND (reference sequence). J was trimmed by 3 bases and V by 5 bases; bases with no gene match: 10. The CDR3 reads CASSPLDRGGKETQYF. CDR3 DNA: TGTGCCAGTAGTCCCCTTGACAGGGGGGGGAAAGAGACCCAGTACTTC.